Following are 26 T cell receptor beta chains from one sample sequenced in a study of HIV-infected patients and healthy controls. In TCRdb, the 5' RACE reads were re-called with MiXCR into one record per CDR3 protein. The table lists under 70,000 distinct CDR3 sequences, roughly a fifth of them singletons. Sequenced sample: CD4+ T cells from blood. These receptors originate from a human donor in good health.

The sample holds many counts of this clonotype. The chain carries TRBV11-1 and TRBJ1-1, with TRBD1 identical over 11 bases. Germline V CDR1 and CDR2: SGHAT, FQDESV (reference sequence). The CDR3 runs 17 residues. The trim removed 5 bases at V and 4 bases at J, leaving 12 bases unmatched. The CDR3 protein is CASSPRQAGTGGTEAFF. Written as DNA, the CDR3 is TGTGCCAGCAGCCCACGACAAGCCGGGACAGGGGGCACTGAAGCTTTCTTT.

The chain combines TRBV20-1 with TRBJ2-7; D not certain. Trimming removed 5 bases from V and 1 base from J, with 15 bases in between. The CDR3 sequence is 14 residues long. Germline CDR1 DFQATT, CDR2 SNEGSKA (reference sequence). CDR3 sequence: CSAPDSTRSYEQYF. The CDR3 nucleotides are TGCAGTGCTCCCGACTCTACGAGGTCCTACGAGCAGTACTTC.

This clonotype was counted a few times. V usage is TRBV12-3 or TRBV12-4 and J usage is TRBJ1-5; 9 positions match TRBD1. J was trimmed by 1 base and V by 4 bases; bases with no gene match: 8. This CDR3 is built from 17 residues. The CDR3 DNA follows: TGTGCCAGCAGTTCGCATTCCGGGACAGGGAGCAATCAGCCCCAGCATTTT. Translating it yields CASSSHSGTGSNQPQHF.

The gene calls are TRBV5-6 and TRBJ2-5; D unresolved. In germline, CDR1 is SGHDT, CDR2 YYEEEE. The CDR3 length is 13 residues. V was trimmed by 1 base and J by 0 bases, leaving 4 bases between them. CDR3 DNA sequence: TGTGCCAGCAGCTTGTTGAACCAAGAGACCCAGTACTTC. Translating it yields CASSLLNQETQYF.

This clonotype was seen many times. The chain recombines TRBV20-1 with TRBJ1-1; D might be TRBD1 (6 bases). CDR1 and CDR2 from the germline V gene are DFQATT and SNEGSKA (reference sequence). This CDR3 has 13 amino acids. V lost 6 bases, J lost 6 bases, and 17 bases lay in between. CDR3 amino acids: CSAPRPGEAEAFF. The CDR3 DNA is TGCAGTGCCCCAAGGCCAGGGGAAGCTGAAGCTTTCTTT.

The table lists this clonotype with a few counts. The CDR3 here is CASSLSVANYGYTF. CDR3 in DNA: TGCGCCAGCAGCCTTTCGGTGGCTAACTATGGCTACACCTTC. V usage is TRBV4-3 and J usage is TRBJ1-2; D call uncertain. CDR3 length: 14 residues. Deletions cut 4 bases from V and 0 bases from J, with 9 bases between. Germline V gives CDR1 LGHNA, CDR2 YSLEER.

The table lists this clonotype with many counts. The V and J genes are TRBV2 and TRBJ2-3; the D is unclear. Looked up from germline, CDR1 is SNHLY and CDR2 is FYNNEI. The CDR3 spans 13 residues. V shed 7 bases and J shed 0 bases, with 8 bases lying between them. DNA for the CDR3: TGTGCCAGCACCCAGACTAGCACAGATACGCAGTATTTT. It codes for CASTQTSTDTQYF.

This clonotype has just a few counts. The chain employs TRBV3-1 and TRBJ2-1; 7 bases map to TRBD2. The CDR3 length is 14 residues. After removal of 1 base from V and 8 bases from J, the junction contained 5 bases not matched to a gene. Germline values: CDR1 LGHDT, CDR2 YNNKEL (reference sequence). The CDR3, as DNA: TGTGCCAGCAGCCAAGGGACTAGAACTGATGAGCAGTTCTTC. This sequence encodes CASSQGTRTDEQFF.

This clonotype appeared many times. The genes are TRBV27 and TRBJ2-5; D remains unclear. V gave up 4 bases and J gave up 8 bases, with 11 bases separating them. Germline V lookup: CDR1 MNHEY, CDR2 SMNVEV (reference sequence). The CDR3 is 12 amino acids. CDR3 DNA: TGTGCCAGCAGTTCCTCCCTCCCAACCCAGTACTTC. Amino acids: CASSSSLPTQYF.

The chain is built from TRBV3-1 and TRBJ1-3, with a possible D match to TRBD1 (5 bases). Germline CDR1 and CDR2: LGHDT and YNNKEL (reference sequence). V gave up 0 bases and J gave up 4 bases, with 13 bases separating them. The CDR3 covers 16 residues. The CDR3 DNA reads TGTGCCAGCAGCCAAGATCGGAGGGGATCCGGAAACACCATATATTTT. Its protein product is CASSQDRRGSGNTIYF. The variable domain in full, with the rest retrieved from reference TRBV3-1 and TRBJ1-3, is DTAVSQTPKYLVTQMGNDKSIKCEQNLGHDTMYWYKQDSKKFLKIMFSYNNKELIINETVPNRFSPKSPDKAHLNLHINSLELGDSAVYFCASSQDRRGSGNTIYFGEGSWLTVV.

This clonotype was observed at least ten times. This chain joins TRBV6-2 or TRBV6-3 and TRBJ2-1; 11 nucleotides agree with TRBD2. After removal of 5 bases from V and 7 bases from J, the junction contained 13 bases not matched to a gene. CDR3 length equals 17 residues. Germline CDR1 is MNHEY and CDR2 is SVGEGT. The CDR3 coding sequence is TGTGCCAGCAGTCCCCCCGGGACTAGCGGACACCAGAATGAGCAGTTCTTC. As protein: CASSPPGTSGHQNEQFF.

There are many counts of this clonotype. The rearrangement links TRBV7-9 to TRBJ1-4; the D is unclear. The CDR3 runs to 16 residues. Germline CDR1 is SEHNR and CDR2 is FQNEAQ (reference sequence). The V gene lost 5 bases and the J gene lost 0 bases, with 13 bases spanning the gap. CDR3 sequence: CASSLTDGATNEKLFF. CDR3 bases: TGTGCCAGCAGCCTAACCGACGGAGCAACTAATGAAAAACTGTTTTTT.

This clonotype was picked up a small number of times. The chain joins TRBV12-3 or TRBV12-4 to TRBJ2-1; TRBD1 or TRBD2 may be the D gene (5 bases each). The CDR3 length is 14 residues. The V gene lost 4 bases and the J gene lost 0 bases, with 7 bases spanning the gap. The CDR3 region is CASSYGTSYNEQFF. In nucleotides, the CDR3 is TGTGCCAGCAGTTACGGGACCTCCTACAATGAGCAGTTCTTC.

The chain links TRBV10-3 to TRBJ2-7; perhaps TRBD2 as D (5 bases). Germline CDR1 is ENHRY and CDR2 is SYGVKD. The CDR3 spans 12 residues. V lost 11 bases, J lost 0 bases, and 11 bases lay in between. CDR3 region: CACGSSSYEQYF. The CDR3 coding sequence is TGTGCCTGCGGGTCATCCTCCTACGAGCAGTACTTC.

There are a few counts of this clonotype. The gene calls are TRBV6-2 or TRBV6-3 and TRBJ2-5, with 13 bases aligning to TRBD2. There are 16 residues in the CDR3. Germline V gives CDR1 MNHEY, CDR2 SVGEGT. Trimming cost V 6 bases and J 4 bases; bases outside gene matches: 8. The CDR3 spells CASSRGLAGAGETQYF. The CDR3 nucleotides are TGTGCCAGCAGCCGCGGACTAGCGGGAGCGGGAGAGACCCAGTACTTC.

CDR3 protein: CSAKTSTGANVLTF. DNA for the CDR3: TGCAGTGCCAAGACTAGTACCGGGGCCAACGTCCTGACTTTC. This sequence joins TRBV20-1 and TRBJ2-6; tentatively, D is TRBD2 (6 bases). The CDR3 runs 14 residues. Trimming cost V 6 bases and J 4 bases, with 13 bases left between them. The V gene's germline CDR1 is DFQATT and CDR2 SNEGSKA (reference sequence).

The chain employs TRBV25-1 and TRBJ1-2; 7 bases align to TRBD1. Trimming took 3 bases from V and 8 from J; bases not matched to a gene: 15. There are 16 residues in the CDR3. Germline V gives CDR1 MGHDK, CDR2 SYGVNS. CDR3 in amino acids: CASSDESWTGRRGYTF. DNA for the CDR3: TGTGCCAGCAGTGACGAGTCTTGGACAGGTCGTAGGGGCTACACCTTC.

This clonotype was counted many times. The V and J genes are TRBV29-1 and TRBJ1-1; D gene unclear. The CDR3 runs to 13 residues. V was cut by 4 bases and J by 4 bases, with 13 bases left in between. The germline V gene encodes CDR1 SQVTM and CDR2 ANQGSEA. The CDR3 coding sequence is TGCAGCGTTGCGGAGGGCGGAGGCACTGAAGCTTTCTTT. It specifies CSVAEGGGTEAFF.

This clonotype was picked up many times. The chain couples TRBV2 to TRBJ2-7; a possible D gene is TRBD2 (6 bases). Trimming stripped 0 bases from V and 4 bases from J, with 7 bases between. Germline values: CDR1 SNHLY, CDR2 FYNNEI. The CDR3 is made up of 13 amino acids. The CDR3 DNA follows: TGTGCCAGCAGTGAAGCGGCGGGATACGAGCAGTACTTC. Amino acid sequence: CASSEAAGYEQYF. Based on the CDR3 plus reference TRBV2 and TRBJ2-7, the full variable domain is EPEVTQTPSHQVTQMGQEVILRCVPISNHLYFYWYRQILGQKVEFLVSFYNNEISEKSEIFDDQFSVERPDGSNFTLKIRSTKLEDSAMYFCASSEAAGYEQYFGPGTRLTVT.

V and J are TRBV5-1 and TRBJ1-1; possibly TRBD1 for D (5 bases). Trimming took 5 bases from V and 1 from J, leaving 9 bases between them. The CDR3 is 13 amino acids. In germline, CDR1 is SGHRS, CDR2 YFSETQ. Here the CDR3 DNA reads TGCGCCAGCAGAGAGCAGGGGAACACTGAAGCTTTCTTT. It codes for CASREQGNTEAFF.

The chain couples TRBV5-1 to TRBJ1-1, with a possible D match to TRBD1 (6 bases). In germline, CDR1 is SGHRS, CDR2 YFSETQ. CDR3 length: 14 amino acids. The V end was cut by 1 base, the J end by 5 bases, with 12 bases between. The CDR3 DNA sequence: TGCGCCAGCAGCTTGACGGGGGCCGGGACTGAAGCTTTCTTT. It yields the protein CASSLTGAGTEAFF.

J is TRBJ2-7 and V is TRBV12-3 or TRBV12-4; D may be TRBD1 (5 bases). Trimming removed 1 base at V and 4 bases at J, with 20 bases between. The CDR3 has 17 residues. The DNA of the CDR3 is TGTGCCAGCAGTTTAGGAAGGGTGGCAGGGAAAAAGTACGAGCAGTACTTC. It encodes CASSLGRVAGKKYEQYF.

The chain carries TRBV12-3 or TRBV12-4 and TRBJ2-7; D may be TRBD2 (7 bases). The CDR3 totals 15 residues. Trimming took off 1 base at V and 1 base at J, with 11 bases between the two ends. For the CDR3, the DNA is TGTGCCAGCAGTTTAGAGGGAGGGGGATCCTACGAGCAGTACTTC. It yields the protein CASSLEGGGSYEQYF.

This clonotype occurred many times. The CDR3 coding sequence is TGTGCCAGCAGCCAAGGGGCAATGGGGGCCCGCTCTGGAAACACCATATATTTT. Translated, it gives CASSQGAMGARSGNTIYF. The rearrangement links TRBV3-1 to TRBJ1-3, with D perhaps matching TRBD1 (6 bases). Trimming took off 1 base at V and 0 bases at J, with 16 bases between the two ends. Germline CDR1 and CDR2: LGHDT and YNNKEL (reference sequence). This CDR3 contains 18 residues. Drawing the rest from reference TRBV3-1 and TRBJ1-3, the complete variable domain is DTAVSQTPKYLVTQMGNDKSIKCEQNLGHDTMYWYKQDSKKFLKIMFSYNNKELIINETVPNRFSPKSPDKAHLNLHINSLELGDSAVYFCASSQGAMGARSGNTIYFGEGSWLTVV.

The rearrangement links TRBV10-3 to TRBJ1-4; possibly TRBD1 for D (5 bases). The CDR3 runs 14 residues. The V end lost 3 bases, the J end lost 7 bases, and 12 bases lay between the germline ends. In germline, CDR1 is ENHRY, CDR2 SYGVKD. CDR3 sequence reads: CAISEATVGEKLFF. The CDR3 DNA is TGTGCCATCAGTGAAGCGACAGTTGGTGAAAAACTGTTTTTT.

This clonotype was found many times. The chain joins TRBV4-2 to TRBJ2-4; D not resolved. V was pared by 0 bases and J by 1 base, with 16 bases between. CDR1 LGHNA and CDR2 YNFKEQ come from the germline V gene. The CDR3 runs 18 residues. The CDR3 bases are TGTGCCAGCAGCCAAGAAGTTGGCGGCCAAGGGGCCAAAAACATTCAGTACTTC. Translation gives CASSQEVGGQGAKNIQYF.